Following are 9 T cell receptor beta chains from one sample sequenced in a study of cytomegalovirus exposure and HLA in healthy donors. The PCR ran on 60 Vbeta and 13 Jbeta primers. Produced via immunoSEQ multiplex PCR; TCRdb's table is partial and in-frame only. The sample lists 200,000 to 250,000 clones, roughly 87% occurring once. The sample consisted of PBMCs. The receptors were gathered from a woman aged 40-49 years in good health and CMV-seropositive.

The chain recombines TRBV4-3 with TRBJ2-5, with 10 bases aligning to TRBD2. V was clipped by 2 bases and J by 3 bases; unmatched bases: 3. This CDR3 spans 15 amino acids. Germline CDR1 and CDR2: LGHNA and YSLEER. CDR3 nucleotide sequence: TGCGCCAGCAGCCAAAGACTAGCGGGTGAAGAGACCCAGTACTTC. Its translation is CASSQRLAGEETQYF.

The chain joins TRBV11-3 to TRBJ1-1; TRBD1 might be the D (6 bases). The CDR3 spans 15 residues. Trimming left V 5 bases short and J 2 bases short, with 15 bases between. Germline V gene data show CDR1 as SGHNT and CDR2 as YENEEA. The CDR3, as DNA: TGTGCCAGCAGCCCGAGCGGGGGGCCAAACACTGAAGCTTTCTTT. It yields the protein CASSPSGGPNTEAFF.

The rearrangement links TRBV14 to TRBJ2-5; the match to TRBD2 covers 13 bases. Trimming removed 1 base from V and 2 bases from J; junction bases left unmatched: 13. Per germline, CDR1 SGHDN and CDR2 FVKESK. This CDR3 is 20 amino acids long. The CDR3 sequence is CASSQVSPTRLAGGQETQYF. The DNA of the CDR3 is TGTGCCAGCAGCCAAGTTTCCCCCACCCGACTAGCGGGGGGACAAGAGACCCAGTACTTC. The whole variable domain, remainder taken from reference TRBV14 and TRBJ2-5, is EAGVTQFPSHSVIEKGQTVTLRCDPISGHDNLYWYRRVMGKEIKFLLHFVKESKQDESGMPNNRFLAERTGGTYSTLKVQPAELEDSGVYFCASSQVSPTRLAGGQETQYFGPGTRLLVL.

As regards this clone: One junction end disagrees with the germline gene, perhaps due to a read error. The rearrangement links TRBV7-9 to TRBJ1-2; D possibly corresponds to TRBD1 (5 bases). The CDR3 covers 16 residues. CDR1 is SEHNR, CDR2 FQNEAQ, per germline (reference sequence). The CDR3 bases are TGTTCCAGCAGCTTAGGGCTTGGGGGGGGTTTGGATGGCTACACCTTC. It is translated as CSSSLGLGGGLDGYTF.

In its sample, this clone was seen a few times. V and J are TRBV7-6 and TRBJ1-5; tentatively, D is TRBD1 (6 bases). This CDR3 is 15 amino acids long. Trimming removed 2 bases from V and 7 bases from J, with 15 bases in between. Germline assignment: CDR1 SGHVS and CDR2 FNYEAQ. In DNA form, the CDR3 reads TGTGCCAGCAGCTTAAAGGGGTACAGGGACCAGCCCCAGCATTTT. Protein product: CASSLKGYRDQPQHF.

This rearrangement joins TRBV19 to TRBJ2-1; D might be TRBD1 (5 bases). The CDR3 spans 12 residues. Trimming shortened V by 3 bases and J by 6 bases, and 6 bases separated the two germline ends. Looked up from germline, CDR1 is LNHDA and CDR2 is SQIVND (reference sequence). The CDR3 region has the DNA TGTGCCAGTAGTATGGGGCTCAATGAGCAGTTCTTC. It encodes CASSMGLNEQFF.

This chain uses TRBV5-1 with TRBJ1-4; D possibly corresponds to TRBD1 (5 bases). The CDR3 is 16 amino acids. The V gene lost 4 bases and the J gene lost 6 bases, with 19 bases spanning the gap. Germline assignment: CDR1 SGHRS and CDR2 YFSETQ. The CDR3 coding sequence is TGCGCCAGCAGCCTGCGTAGAACAGTAGGGGATGAAAAACTGTTTTTT. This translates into CASSLRRTVGDEKLFF.

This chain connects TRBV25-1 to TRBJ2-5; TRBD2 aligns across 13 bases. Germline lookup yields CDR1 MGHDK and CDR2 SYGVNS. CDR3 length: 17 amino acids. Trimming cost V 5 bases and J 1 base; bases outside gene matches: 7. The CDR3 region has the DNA TGTGCCAGCAGTCCTCCGGGACTAGCGGGACCCCAAGAGACCCAGTACTTC. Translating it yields CASSPPGLAGPQETQYF.

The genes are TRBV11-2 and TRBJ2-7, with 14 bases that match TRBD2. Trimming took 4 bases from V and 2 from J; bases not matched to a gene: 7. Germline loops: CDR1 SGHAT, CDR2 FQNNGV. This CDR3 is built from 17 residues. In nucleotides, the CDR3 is TGTGCCAGCAGCTCAGGGACTAGCGGGGGCACTACCTACGAGCAGTACTTC. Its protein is CASSSGTSGGTTYEQYF. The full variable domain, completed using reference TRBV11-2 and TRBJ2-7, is EAGVAQSPRYKIIEKRQSVAFWCNPISGHATLYWYQQILGQGPKLLIQFQNNGVVDDSQLPKDRFSAERLKGVDSTLKIQPAKLEDSAVYLCASSSGTSGGTTYEQYFGPGTRLTVT.